Shown below are 2 T cell receptor beta chains from a single sample sequenced in a study of cytomegalovirus exposure and HLA in healthy donors. Both 60 Vbeta primers and 13 Jbeta primers went into the PCR. Repertoires were generated with immunoSEQ multiplex PCR, while TCRdb's copy carries only in-frame clones and drops some. The profile shows about 160,000 clones, around 80% of them singletons. Sequencing was performed on PBMCs. The receptors were sampled from a man aged 45 to 65 in good health and CMV-seropositive.

The rearrangement links TRBV19 to TRBJ2-7; D not resolved. CDR1 is LNHDA and CDR2 is SQIVND in the germline V gene (reference sequence). With 1 base removed from V and 6 bases from J, the gap between germline ends came to 10 bases. The CDR3 extends over 13 amino acids. The DNA for the CDR3 is TGTGCCAGTAGTATAGCCGGTTCCGGCGAGCAGTACTTC. Residues: CASSIAGSGEQYF.

The chain combines TRBV4-1 with TRBJ1-2; possibly TRBD1 for D (5 bases). V was clipped by 0 bases and J by 6 bases, with 14 bases between them. This CDR3 contains 15 residues. CDR1 and CDR2 from the germline V gene are MGHRA and YSYEKL. CDR3 sequence: CASSQESGRDDGYTF. In DNA, the CDR3 is TGCGCCAGCAGCCAAGAATCCGGCAGGGATGATGGCTACACCTTC.